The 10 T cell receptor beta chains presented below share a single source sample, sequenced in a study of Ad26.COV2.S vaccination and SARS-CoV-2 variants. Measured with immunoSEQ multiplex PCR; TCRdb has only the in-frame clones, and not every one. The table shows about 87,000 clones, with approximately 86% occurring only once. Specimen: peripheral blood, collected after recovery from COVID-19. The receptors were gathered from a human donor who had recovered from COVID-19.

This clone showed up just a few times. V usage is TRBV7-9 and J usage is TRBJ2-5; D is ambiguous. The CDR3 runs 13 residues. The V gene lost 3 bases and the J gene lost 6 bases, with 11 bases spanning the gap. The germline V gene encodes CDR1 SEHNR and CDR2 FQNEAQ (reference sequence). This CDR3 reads CASSFSGEKTQYF. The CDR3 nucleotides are TGTGCCAGCAGCTTTTCAGGAGAAAAGACCCAGTACTTC.

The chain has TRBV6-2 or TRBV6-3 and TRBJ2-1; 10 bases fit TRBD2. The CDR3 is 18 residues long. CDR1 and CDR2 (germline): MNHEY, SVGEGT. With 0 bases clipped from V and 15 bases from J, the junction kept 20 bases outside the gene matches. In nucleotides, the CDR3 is TGTGCCAGCAGTTACTCGATCAGGGAGGAGCGGGAGGGCCGGTTCGGGTTCTTC. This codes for CASSYSIREEREGRFGFF.

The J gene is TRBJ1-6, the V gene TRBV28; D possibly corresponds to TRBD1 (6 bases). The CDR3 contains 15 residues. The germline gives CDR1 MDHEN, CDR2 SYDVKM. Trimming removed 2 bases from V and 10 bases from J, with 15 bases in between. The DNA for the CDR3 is TGTGCCAGCAGTTTAAGGGGGGCGGTATACTCACCCCTCCACTTT. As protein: CASSLRGAVYSPLHF.

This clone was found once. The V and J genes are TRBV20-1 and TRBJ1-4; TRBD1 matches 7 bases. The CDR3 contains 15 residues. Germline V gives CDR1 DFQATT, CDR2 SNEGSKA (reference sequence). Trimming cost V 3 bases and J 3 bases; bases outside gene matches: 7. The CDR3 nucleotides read TGCAGTGCTAGTGTGACAGGGTCGGCTAATGAAAAACTGTTTTTT. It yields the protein CSASVTGSANEKLFF.

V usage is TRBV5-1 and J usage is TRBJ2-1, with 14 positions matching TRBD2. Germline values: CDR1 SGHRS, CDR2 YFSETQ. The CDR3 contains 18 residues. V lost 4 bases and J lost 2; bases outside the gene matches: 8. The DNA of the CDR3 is TGCGCCAGCAGCGTGGGACTAGCGGGAGTGACGGCCTACAATGAGCAGTTCTTC. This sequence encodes CASSVGLAGVTAYNEQFF.

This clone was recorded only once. In DNA form, the CDR3 reads TGTGCCAGCTTCAGGGTCAACTATGGCTACACCTTC. Translation gives CASFRVNYGYTF. The chain carries TRBV28 and TRBJ1-2; maybe TRBD1 (5 bases). V gave up 8 bases and J gave up 2 bases, with 9 bases separating them. The CDR3 totals 12 residues. Germline V gives CDR1 MDHEN, CDR2 SYDVKM.

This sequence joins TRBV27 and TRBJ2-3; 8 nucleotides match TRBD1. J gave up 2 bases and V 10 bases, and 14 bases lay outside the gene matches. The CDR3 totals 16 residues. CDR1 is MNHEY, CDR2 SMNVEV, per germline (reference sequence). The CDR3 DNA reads TGTGCCACAGTTCCCCTCGGGACAGGACCCACAGATACGCAGTATTTT. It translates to CATVPLGTGPTDTQYF.

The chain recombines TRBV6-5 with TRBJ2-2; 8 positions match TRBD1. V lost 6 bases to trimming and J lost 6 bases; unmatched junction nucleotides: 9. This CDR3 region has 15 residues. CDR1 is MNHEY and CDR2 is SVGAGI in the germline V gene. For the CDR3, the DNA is TGTGCCAGCAGGAGGACAGGGTTTAGGGCCGGGGAGCTGTTTTTT. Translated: CASRRTGFRAGELFF.

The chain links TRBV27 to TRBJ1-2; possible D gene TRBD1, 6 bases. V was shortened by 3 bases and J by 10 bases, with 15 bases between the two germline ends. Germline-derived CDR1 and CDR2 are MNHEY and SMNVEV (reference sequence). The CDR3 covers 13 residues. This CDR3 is CASSFSQRDTYTF. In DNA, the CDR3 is TGTGCCAGCAGTTTCTCCCAGAGGGACACCTACACCTTC.

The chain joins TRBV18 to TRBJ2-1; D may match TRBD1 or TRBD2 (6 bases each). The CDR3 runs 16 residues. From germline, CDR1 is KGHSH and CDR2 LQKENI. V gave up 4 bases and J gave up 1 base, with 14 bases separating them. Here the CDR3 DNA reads TGTGCCAGCTCACGGGGGGCCGGGAATTCCTACAATGAGCAGTTCTTC. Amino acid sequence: CASSRGAGNSYNEQFF.